The 3 T cell receptor beta chains listed next were all sequenced from one sample in a study of T-cell reconstitution after alpha-beta-depleted transplantation in children. Library preparation (for TCRbeta) was performed with unique molecular identifiers. One entry per CDR3 protein, called by TCRdb with MiXCR from the PCR reads. This sample has approximately 400,000 distinct CDR3 sequences, with around 15% found just once. The sample consisted of PBMCs, mostly from graft donor cells, taken 360 days after TCRalphabeta/CD19-depleted stem cell transplant. The receptors were gathered from a boy in the first two years of life who had a stem cell transplant for Wiskott-Aldrich syndrome, so the T cells may come from the graft donor.

J is TRBJ2-3 and V is TRBV25-1, with 8 bases identical to TRBD2. The ends lost 2 bases at V and 2 bases at J; junction bases unmatched: 6. Germline assignment: CDR1 MGHDK and CDR2 SYGVNS. The CDR3 totals 16 residues. The CDR3 reads CASSEGTSGLTDTQYF. For the CDR3, the DNA is TGTGCCAGCAGTGAAGGTACTAGCGGCCTCACAGATACGCAGTATTTT.

This sequence joins TRBV12-3 or TRBV12-4 and TRBJ2-6, with D possibly TRBD2 on 6 matching bases. The CDR3 has 19 residues. The ends were cut back, 6 bases at V and 0 bases at J, with 21 bases in the middle. DNA for the CDR3: TGTGCCAGCAGCTACTTTAGGGGAGGTGAACACTCTGGGGCCAACGTCCTGACTTTC. As protein: CASSYFRGGEHSGANVLTF.

The sample holds a few counts of this clonotype. The chain is built from TRBV15 and TRBJ2-2, with 8 bases lining up with TRBD2. CDR3 length: 14 amino acids. The V and J ends lost 4 bases and 6 bases, in that order; junction bases with no gene match: 4. From germline, CDR1 is LNHNV and CDR2 YYDKDF (reference sequence). The CDR3 region is CATSIRLASGELFF. As DNA, the CDR3 is TGTGCCACCAGCATCAGACTAGCGTCCGGGGAGCTGTTTTTT.